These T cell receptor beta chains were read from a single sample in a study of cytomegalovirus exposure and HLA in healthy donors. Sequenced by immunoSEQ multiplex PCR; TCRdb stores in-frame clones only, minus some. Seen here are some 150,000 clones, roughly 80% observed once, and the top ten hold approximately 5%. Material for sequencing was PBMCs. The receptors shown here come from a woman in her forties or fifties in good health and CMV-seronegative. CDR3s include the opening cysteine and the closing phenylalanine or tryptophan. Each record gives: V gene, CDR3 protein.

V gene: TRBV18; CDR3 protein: CASSPRRDRGGGYTF
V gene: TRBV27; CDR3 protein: CASSETSGEYNEQFF
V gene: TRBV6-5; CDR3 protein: CASRTTGAETQYF
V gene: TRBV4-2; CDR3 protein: CASSHATGGMGYGYTF
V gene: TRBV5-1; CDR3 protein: CASSRAGTQAFTNYGYTF
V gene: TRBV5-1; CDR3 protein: CASSTGRGPPYGYTF
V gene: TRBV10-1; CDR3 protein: CASSEAGASADTQYF
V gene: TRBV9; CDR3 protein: CASSVWEQGHTEAFF
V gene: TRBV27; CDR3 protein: CASRTRLNTEAFF
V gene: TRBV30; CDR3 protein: CAWSANRAVSYEQYF
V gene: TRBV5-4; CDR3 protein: CAKFLPGRGLNQPQHF
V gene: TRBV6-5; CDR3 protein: CASSYGNTGISGELFF
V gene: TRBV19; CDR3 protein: CASSLDRNTEAFF
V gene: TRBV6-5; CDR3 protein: CASSRQGNSGNTIYF
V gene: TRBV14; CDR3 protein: CASSQERYLAGSYNEQFF
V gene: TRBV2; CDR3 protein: CASSEWDYSYF
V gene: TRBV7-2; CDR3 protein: CASSLNGGAAGELFF
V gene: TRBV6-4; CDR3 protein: CASSDSAGQGQPQHF
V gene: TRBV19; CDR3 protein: CASSPRQGMVEKLFF
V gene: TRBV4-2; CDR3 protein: CASSQRSISGANVLTF
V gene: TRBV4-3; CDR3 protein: CASSQVTSGGAATDTQYF
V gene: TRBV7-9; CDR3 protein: CASSLGDSSQPQHF
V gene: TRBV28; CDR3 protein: CASRFLGQGLSPLHF
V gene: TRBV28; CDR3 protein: CASSWRLGNQPQHF
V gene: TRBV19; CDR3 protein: CASSGAGTAYAIYF
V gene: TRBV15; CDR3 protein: CATSRSSSRGDEQFF
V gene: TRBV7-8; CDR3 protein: CASSKEAAWPQHF
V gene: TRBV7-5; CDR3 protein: CARSSVWTSGLGTDTQYF
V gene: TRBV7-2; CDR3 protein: CASSSPGLAGGHEQYF
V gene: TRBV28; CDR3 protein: CASRDPGLAGSLGDTQYF
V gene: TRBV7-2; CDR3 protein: CASSLAGTTFTYEQYF